Listed here are 9 T cell receptor beta chains from one sample, sequenced in a study of T cell repertoires in cytomegalovirus infection. TCRdb ran MiXCR on the reads and lists one entry per CDR3 protein. This sample has about 830,000 distinct CDR3 sequences, with 32% found just once. What these receptors recognize is not known. This specimen was cultured CD8+ T cells from PBMCs, taken from culture after CMV antigen stimulation. Every receptor here comes from a human donor in good health (CMV status not recorded). Some clones in this sample may be carry-over from other donors' samples.

The V gene is TRBV27, the J gene TRBJ2-3; no clear D. Germline V gene data show CDR1 as MNHEY and CDR2 as SMNVEV (reference sequence). V was trimmed by 5 bases and J by 2 bases, leaving 17 bases between them. The CDR3 consists of 16 residues. This CDR3 reads CASSPAGGDFTDTQYF. Here the CDR3 DNA reads TGTGCCAGCAGTCCCGCAGGCGGCGACTTCACAGATACGCAGTATTTT.

This clonotype was observed at least ten times. This rearrangement joins TRBV5-1 to TRBJ1-1, with 10 bases fitting TRBD1. The germline V gene encodes CDR1 SGHRS and CDR2 YFSETQ. The V gene end was trimmed by 4 bases and the J gene end by 5 bases; junction bases not matched to a gene: 8. This CDR3 has 15 residues. CDR3 nucleotides: TGCGCCAGCAGCCCGGACAGGGGGTTAAGGACTGAAGCTTTCTTT. As protein: CASSPDRGLRTEAFF.

The chain recombines TRBV6-2 or TRBV6-3 with TRBJ2-1; 14 bases align to TRBD2. With V trimmed by 9 bases and J by 2 bases, 3 bases remained unmatched. In germline, CDR1 is MNHEY, CDR2 SVGEGT. The CDR3 loop spans 15 amino acids. CDR3 residues: CASRLAGGTYNEQFF. For the CDR3, the DNA is TGTGCCAGTCGACTAGCGGGGGGGACCTACAATGAGCAGTTCTTC.

The chain is built from TRBV6-2 or TRBV6-3 and TRBJ2-7; tentative D call: TRBD1 (5 bases). This CDR3 region has 13 residues. Germline V CDR1 and CDR2: MNHEY, SVGEGT. V was pared by 2 bases and J by 4 bases, with 9 bases between. The chain's CDR3 is CASSYGHPYEQYV. CDR3 bases: TGTGCCAGCAGTTACGGACATCCTTACGAGCAGTACGTC.

This clonotype was observed a handful of times. The chain recombines TRBV7-3 with TRBJ1-1; no firm D call. The V end was cut by 4 bases, the J end by 7 bases, with 16 bases between. This CDR3 spans 14 amino acids. Germline values: CDR1 SGHTA, CDR2 FQGTGA. CDR3 protein: CASSSPGGRVEAFF. The DNA of the CDR3 is TGTGCCAGCAGCTCCCCTGGAGGGAGGGTTGAAGCTTTCTTT.

This clonotype was found once. The chain recombines TRBV10-3 with TRBJ1-5, with a tentative D call TRBD1 (6 bases). The germline V and J ends were trimmed by 6 bases and 3 bases, with 9 bases remaining between them. This CDR3 is built from 13 residues. The germline V gene encodes CDR1 ENHRY and CDR2 SYGVKD. The CDR3 region has the DNA TGTGCCATCAGACAGGGACTCAATCAGCCCCAGCATTTT. The encoded protein is CAIRQGLNQPQHF.

This clonotype was observed a few times. The V call is TRBV6-1, the J call TRBJ2-1; 7 positions agree with TRBD1. The V and J ends lost 2 bases and 0 bases, in that order; junction bases with no gene match: 4. CDR3 length equals 16 residues. Per the germline V gene, CDR1 is MNHNS and CDR2 is SASEGT. CDR3 in DNA: TGTGCCAGCAGTGAACGACAGGGAAGCTCCTACAATGAGCAGTTCTTC. Residues: CASSERQGSSYNEQFF.

V and J are TRBV6-5 and TRBJ2-7, with D possibly matching TRBD2 (6 bases). The CDR3 contains 12 residues. Trimming cost V 7 bases and J 5 bases, with 12 bases left between them. Germline V CDR1 and CDR2: MNHEY, SVGAGI. CDR3 in DNA: TGTGCCAGCAAAACCGGGAGAGACGAGCAGTACTTC. Protein product: CASKTGRDEQYF.

The chain joins TRBV5-4 to TRBJ2-3; D might be TRBD1 (5 bases). This CDR3 spans 14 amino acids. The V gene's germline CDR1 is SGHNT and CDR2 YYREEE (reference sequence). Trimming removed 0 bases from V and 5 bases from J, with 10 bases in between. The CDR3 DNA reads TGTGCCAGCAGCTTGGCCCAGGGCAGAGATACGCAGTATTTT. This encodes CASSLAQGRDTQYF.